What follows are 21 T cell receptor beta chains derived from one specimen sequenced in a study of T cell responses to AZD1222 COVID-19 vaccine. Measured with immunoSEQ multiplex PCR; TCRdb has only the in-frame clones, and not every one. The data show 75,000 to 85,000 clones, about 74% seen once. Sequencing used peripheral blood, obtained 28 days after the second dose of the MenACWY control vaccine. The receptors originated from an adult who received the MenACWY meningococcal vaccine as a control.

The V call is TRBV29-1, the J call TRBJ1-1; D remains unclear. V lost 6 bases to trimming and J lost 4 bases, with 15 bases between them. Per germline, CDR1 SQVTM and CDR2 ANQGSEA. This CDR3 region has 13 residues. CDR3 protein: CSVEPGGGTEAFF. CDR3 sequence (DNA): TGCAGCGTCGAGCCGGGAGGCGGCACTGAAGCTTTCTTT.

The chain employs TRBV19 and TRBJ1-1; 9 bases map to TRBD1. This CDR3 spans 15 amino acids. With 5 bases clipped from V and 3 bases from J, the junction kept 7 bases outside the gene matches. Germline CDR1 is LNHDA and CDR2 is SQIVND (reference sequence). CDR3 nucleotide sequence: TGTGCCAGTAGTGCCGTAGACAGGGGGGACACTGAAGCTTTCTTT. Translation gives CASSAVDRGDTEAFF.

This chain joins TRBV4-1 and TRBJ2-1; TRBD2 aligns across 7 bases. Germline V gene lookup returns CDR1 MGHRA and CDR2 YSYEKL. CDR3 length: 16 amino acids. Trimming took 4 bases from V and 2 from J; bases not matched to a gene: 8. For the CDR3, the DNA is TGCGCCAGCAGCCTCGTAGCGGGCGGAGCCTACAATGAGCAGTTCTTC. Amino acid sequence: CASSLVAGGAYNEQFF.

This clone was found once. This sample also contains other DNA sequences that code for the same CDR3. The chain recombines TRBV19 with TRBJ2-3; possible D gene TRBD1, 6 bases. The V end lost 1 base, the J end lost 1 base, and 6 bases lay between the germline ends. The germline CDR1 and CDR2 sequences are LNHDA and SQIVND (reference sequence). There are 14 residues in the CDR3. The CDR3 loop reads CASSIGQGTDTQYF. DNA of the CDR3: TGTGCCAGTAGTATAGGACAGGGCACAGATACGCAGTATTTT.

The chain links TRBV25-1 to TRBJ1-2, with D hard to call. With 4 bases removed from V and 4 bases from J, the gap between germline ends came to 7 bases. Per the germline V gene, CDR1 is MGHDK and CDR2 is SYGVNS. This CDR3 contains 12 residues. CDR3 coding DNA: TGTGCCAGCAGTGGGCCGGGCTATGGCTACACCTTC. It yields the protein CASSGPGYGYTF.

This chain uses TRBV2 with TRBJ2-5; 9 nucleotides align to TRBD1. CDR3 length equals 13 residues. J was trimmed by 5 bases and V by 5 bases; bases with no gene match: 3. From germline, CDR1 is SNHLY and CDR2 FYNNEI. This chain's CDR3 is CASSPQGAETQYF. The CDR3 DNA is TGTGCCAGCAGTCCACAGGGGGCCGAGACCCAGTACTTC.

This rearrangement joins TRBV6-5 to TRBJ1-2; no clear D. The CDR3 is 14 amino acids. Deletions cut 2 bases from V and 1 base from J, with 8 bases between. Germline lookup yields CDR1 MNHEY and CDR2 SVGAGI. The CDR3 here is CASSYLGGNYGYTF. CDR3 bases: TGTGCCAGCAGTTACCTTGGCGGTAACTATGGCTACACCTTC.

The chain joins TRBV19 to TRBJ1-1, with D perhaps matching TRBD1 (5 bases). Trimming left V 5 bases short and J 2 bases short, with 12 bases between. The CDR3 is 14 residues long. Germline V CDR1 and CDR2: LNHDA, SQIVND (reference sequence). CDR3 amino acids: CASSVIRDNTEAFF. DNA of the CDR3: TGTGCCAGTAGTGTAATCCGGGACAACACTGAAGCTTTCTTT.

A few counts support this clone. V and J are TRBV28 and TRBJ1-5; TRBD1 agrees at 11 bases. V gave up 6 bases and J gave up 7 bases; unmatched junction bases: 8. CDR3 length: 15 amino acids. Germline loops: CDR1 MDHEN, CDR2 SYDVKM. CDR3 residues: CASRNGQGALQPQHF. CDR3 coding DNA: TGTGCCAGCAGGAACGGACAGGGGGCATTACAGCCCCAGCATTTT. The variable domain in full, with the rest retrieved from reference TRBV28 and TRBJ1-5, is DVKVTQSSRYLVKRTGEKVFLECVQDMDHENMFWYRQDPGLGLRLIYFSYDVKMKEKGDIPEGYSVSREKKERFSLILESASTNQTSMYLCASRNGQGALQPQHFGDGTRLSIL.

CDR3 region: CASRRTAEETQYF. The CDR3 bases are TGTGCCAGCAGGAGGACAGCCGAAGAGACCCAGTACTTC. V usage is TRBV12-3 or TRBV12-4 and J usage is TRBJ2-5, with D tentatively TRBD1 (6 bases). The ends were cut back, 6 bases at V and 3 bases at J, with 11 bases in the middle. The CDR3 extends over 13 amino acids.

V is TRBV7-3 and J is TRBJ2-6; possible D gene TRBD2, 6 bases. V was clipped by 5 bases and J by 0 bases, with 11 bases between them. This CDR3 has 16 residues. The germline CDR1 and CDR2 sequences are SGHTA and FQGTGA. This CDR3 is CASSAGRSSGANVLTF. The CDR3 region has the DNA TGTGCCAGCAGCGCGGGACGGAGCTCTGGGGCCAACGTCCTGACTTTC.

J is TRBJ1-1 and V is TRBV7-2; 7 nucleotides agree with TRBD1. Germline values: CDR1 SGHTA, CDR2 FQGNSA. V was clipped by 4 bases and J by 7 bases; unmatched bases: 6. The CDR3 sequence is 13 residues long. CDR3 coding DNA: TGTGCCAGCAGCTCCCGACAGGGCTTTGAAGCTTTCTTT. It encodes CASSSRQGFEAFF.

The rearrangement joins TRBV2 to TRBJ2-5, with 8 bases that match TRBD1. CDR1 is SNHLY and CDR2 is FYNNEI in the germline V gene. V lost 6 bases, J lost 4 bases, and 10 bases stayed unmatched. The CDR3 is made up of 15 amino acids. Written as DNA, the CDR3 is TGTGCCAGCAGCGACAGGGGCCGTCGGCGAGAGACCCAGTACTTC. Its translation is CASSDRGRRRETQYF.

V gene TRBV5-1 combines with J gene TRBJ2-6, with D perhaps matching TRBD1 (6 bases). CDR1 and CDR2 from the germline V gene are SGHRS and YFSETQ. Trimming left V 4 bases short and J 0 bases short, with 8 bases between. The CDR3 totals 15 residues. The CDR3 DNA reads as TGCGCCAGCAGCCAGGGGTCCTCTGGGGCCAACGTCCTGACTTTC. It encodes CASSQGSSGANVLTF.

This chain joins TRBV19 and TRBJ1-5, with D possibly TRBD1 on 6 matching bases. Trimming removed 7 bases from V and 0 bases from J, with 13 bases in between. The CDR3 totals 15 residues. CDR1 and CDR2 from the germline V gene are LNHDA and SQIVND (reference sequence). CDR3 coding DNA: TGTGCCAGTACTAACAGGGTTTTTAGCAATCAGCCCCAGCATTTT. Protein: CASTNRVFSNQPQHF.

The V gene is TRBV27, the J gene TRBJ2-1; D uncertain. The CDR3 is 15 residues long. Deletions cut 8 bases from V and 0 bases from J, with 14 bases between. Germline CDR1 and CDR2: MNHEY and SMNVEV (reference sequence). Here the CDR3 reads CASRVDRSSYNEQFF. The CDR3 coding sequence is TGTGCCAGCCGGGTTGACCGGAGCTCCTACAATGAGCAGTTCTTC.

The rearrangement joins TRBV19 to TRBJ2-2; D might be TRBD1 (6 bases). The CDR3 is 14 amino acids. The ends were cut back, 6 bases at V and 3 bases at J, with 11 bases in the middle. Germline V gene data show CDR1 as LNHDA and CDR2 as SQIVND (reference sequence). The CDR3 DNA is TGTGCCAGTAGGGGGGCCATCCACACCGGGGAGCTGTTTTTT. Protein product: CASRGAIHTGELFF.

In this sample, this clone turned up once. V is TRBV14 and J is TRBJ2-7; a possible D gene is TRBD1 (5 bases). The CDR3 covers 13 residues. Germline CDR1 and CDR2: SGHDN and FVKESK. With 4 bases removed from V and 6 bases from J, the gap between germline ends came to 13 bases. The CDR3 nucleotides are TGTGCCAGCAGCCTCCAAGGGGCACCCGAGCAGTACTTC. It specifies CASSLQGAPEQYF. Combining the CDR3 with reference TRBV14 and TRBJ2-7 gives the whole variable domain EAGVTQFPSHSVIEKGQTVTLRCDPISGHDNLYWYRRVMGKEIKFLLHFVKESKQDESGMPNNRFLAERTGGTYSTLKVQPAELEDSGVYFCASSLQGAPEQYFGPGTRLTVT.

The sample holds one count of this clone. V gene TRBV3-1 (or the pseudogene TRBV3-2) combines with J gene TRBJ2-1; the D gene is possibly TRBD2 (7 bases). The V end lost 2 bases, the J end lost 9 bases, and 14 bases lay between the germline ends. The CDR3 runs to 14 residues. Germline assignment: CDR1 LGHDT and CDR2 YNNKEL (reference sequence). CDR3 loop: CASSQTKGEGEQFF. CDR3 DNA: TGTGCCAGCAGCCAAACTAAGGGGGAGGGTGAGCAGTTCTTC.

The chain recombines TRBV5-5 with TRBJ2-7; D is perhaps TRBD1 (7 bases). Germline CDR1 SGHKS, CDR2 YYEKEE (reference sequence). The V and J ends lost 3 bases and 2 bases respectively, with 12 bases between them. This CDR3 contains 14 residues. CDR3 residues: CASSWDSGPYEQYF. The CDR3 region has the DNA TGTGCCAGCAGCTGGGACAGCGGGCCCTACGAGCAGTACTTC.

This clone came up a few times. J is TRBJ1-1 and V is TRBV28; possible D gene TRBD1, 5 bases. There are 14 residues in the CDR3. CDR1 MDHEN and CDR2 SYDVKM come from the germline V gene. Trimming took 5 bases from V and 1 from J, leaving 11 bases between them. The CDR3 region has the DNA TGTGCCAGCAGTCGACAGAGAAAGAACACTGAAGCTTTCTTT. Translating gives CASSRQRKNTEAFF.